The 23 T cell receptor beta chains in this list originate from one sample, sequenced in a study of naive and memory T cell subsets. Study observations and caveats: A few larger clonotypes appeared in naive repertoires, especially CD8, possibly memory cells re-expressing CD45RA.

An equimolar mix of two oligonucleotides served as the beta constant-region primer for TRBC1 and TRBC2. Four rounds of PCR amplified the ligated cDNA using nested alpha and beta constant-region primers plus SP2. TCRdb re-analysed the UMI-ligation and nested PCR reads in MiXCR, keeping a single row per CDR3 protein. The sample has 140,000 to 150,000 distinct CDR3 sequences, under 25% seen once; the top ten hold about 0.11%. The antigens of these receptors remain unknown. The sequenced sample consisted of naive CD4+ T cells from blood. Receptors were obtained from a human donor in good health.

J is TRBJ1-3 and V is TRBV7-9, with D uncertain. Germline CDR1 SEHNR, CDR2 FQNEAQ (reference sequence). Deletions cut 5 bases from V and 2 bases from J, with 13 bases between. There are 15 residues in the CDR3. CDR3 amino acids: CASSRPKDPGNTIYF. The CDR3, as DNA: TGTGCCAGCAGCAGACCGAAGGACCCTGGAAACACCATATATTTT.

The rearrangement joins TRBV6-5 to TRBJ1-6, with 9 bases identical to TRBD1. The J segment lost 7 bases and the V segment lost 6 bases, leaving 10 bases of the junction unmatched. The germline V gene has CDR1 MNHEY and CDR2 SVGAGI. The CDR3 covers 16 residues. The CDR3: CASRLTGGAWNSPLHF. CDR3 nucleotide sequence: TGTGCCAGCAGGCTTACAGGGGGCGCCTGGAATTCACCCCTCCACTTT.

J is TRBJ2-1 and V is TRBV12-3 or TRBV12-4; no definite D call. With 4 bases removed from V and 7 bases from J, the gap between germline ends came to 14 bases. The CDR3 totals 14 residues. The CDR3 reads CASSSSPQGNEQFF. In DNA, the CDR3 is TGTGCCAGCAGTTCCTCTCCCCAAGGGAATGAGCAGTTCTTC.

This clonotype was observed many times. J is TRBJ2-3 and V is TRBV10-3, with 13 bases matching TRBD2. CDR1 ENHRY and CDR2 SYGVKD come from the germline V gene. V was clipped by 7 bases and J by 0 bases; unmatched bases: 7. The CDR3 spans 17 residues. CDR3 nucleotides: TGTGCCATCAAAGGGACTAGCGGGATCGCTAGCACAGATACGCAGTATTTT. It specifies CAIKGTSGIASTDTQYF.

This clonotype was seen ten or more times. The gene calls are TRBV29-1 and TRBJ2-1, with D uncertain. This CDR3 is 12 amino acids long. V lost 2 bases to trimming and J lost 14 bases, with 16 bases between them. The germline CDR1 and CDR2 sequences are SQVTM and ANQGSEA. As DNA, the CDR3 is TGCAGCGTTGAAAAGTCTGGCCCCGAGAAGTTCTTC. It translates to CSVEKSGPEKFF.

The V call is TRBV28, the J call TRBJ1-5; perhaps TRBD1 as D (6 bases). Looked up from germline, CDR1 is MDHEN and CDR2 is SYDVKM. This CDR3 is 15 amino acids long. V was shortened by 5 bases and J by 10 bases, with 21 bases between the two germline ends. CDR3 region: CASSKPLGQGFPQHF. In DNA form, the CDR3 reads TGTGCCAGCAGTAAACCACTAGGGCAGGGGTTTCCCCAGCATTTT. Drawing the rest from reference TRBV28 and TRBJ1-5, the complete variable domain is DVKVTQSSRYLVKRTGEKVFLECVQDMDHENMFWYRQDPGLGLRLIYFSYDVKMKEKGDIPEGYSVSREKKERFSLILESASTNQTSMYLCASSKPLGQGFPQHFGDGTRLSIL.

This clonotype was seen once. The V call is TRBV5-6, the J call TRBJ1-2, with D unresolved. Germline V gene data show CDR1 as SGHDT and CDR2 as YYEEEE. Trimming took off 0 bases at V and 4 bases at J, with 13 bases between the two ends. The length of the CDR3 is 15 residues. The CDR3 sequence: CASSLARQMLYGYTF. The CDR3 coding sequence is TGTGCCAGCAGCTTGGCCCGGCAGATGCTCTATGGCTACACCTTC.

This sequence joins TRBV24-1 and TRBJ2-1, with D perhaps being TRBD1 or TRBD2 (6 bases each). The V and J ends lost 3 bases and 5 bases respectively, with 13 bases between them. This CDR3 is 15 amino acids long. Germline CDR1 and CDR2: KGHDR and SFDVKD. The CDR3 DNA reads TGTGCCACCAGTGATAGGGGGGAAAAGAACAATGAGCAGTTCTTC. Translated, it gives CATSDRGEKNNEQFF.

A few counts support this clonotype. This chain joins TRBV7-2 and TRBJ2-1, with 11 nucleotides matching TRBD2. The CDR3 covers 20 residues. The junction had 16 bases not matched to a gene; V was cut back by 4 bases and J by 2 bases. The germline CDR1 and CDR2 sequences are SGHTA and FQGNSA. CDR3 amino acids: CASSSRGDSPLAGAYNEQFF. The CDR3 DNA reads TGTGCCAGCAGCTCACGCGGGGACAGCCCACTAGCGGGGGCCTACAATGAGCAGTTCTTC.

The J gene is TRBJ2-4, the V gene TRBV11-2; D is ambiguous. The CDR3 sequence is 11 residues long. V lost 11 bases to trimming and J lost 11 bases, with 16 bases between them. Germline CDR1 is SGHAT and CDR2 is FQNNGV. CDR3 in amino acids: CAVRKGFVQYF. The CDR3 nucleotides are TGTGCCGTTAGGAAGGGCTTTGTTCAGTACTTC.

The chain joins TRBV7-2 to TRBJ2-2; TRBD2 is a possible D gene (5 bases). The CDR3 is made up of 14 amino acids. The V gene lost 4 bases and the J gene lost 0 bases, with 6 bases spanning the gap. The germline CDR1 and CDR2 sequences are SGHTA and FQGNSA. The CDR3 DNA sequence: TGTGCCAGCAGCTCCGGGGCGAACACCGGGGAGCTGTTTTTT. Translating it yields CASSSGANTGELFF.

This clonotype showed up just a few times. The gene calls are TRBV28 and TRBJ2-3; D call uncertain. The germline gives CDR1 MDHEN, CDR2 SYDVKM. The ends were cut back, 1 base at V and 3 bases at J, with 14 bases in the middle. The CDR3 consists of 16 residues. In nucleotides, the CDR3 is TGTGCCAGCAGTTTATTTGGACCAGCCCAGACAGATACGCAGTATTTT. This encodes CASSLFGPAQTDTQYF.

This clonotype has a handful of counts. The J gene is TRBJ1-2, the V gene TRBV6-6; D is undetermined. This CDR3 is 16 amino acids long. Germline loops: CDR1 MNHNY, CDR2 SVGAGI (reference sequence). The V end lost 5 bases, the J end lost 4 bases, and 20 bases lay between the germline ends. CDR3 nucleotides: TGTGCCAGCAGTCCTGGTGACGGAGTGCATTTCTATGGCTACACCTTC. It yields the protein CASSPGDGVHFYGYTF.

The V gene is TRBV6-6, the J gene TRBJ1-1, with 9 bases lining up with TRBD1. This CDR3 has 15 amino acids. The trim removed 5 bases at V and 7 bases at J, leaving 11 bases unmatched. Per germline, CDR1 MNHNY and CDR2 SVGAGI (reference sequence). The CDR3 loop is CASSTGQGKGDEAFF. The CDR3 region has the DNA TGTGCCAGCAGTACGGGACAGGGAAAGGGGGATGAAGCTTTCTTT.

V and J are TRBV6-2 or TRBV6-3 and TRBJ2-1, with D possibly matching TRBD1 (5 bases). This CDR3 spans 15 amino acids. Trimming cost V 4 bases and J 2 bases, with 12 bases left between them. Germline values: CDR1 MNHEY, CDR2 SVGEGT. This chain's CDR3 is CASSWGSRTYNEQFF. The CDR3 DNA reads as TGTGCCAGCAGTTGGGGCTCCCGGACCTACAATGAGCAGTTCTTC.

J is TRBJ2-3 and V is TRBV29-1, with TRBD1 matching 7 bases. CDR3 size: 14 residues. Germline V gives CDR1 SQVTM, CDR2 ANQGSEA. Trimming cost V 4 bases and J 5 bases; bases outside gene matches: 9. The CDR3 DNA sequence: TGCAGCGTTGTTAACAGGGGAGTTGGAGATACGCAGTATTTT. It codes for CSVVNRGVGDTQYF.

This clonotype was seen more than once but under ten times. CDR3 nucleotide sequence: TGTGCCAGCAGTGTCAGCGTAGTGGAGACCCAGTACTTC. Its translation: CASSVSVVETQYF. This rearrangement joins TRBV2 to TRBJ2-5; D unresolved. Trimming took off 4 bases at V and 5 bases at J, with 11 bases between the two ends. In germline, CDR1 is SNHLY, CDR2 FYNNEI. The CDR3 spans 13 residues.

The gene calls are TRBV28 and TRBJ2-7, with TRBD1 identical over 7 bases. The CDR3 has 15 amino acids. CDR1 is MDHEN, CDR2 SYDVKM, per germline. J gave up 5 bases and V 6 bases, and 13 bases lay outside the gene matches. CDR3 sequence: CASSSGGSTRDEQYF. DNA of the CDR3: TGTGCCAGCAGCTCAGGGGGATCTACCCGTGACGAGCAGTACTTC.

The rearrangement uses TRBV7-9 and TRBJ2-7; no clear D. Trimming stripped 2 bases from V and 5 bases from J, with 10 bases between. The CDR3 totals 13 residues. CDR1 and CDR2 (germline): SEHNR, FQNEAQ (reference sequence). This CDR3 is CASSLTQVHEQYF. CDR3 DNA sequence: TGTGCCAGCAGCTTAACTCAGGTCCACGAGCAGTACTTC.

In DNA, the CDR3 is TGTGCCAGTGGGCGGACGAACACCGGGGAGCTGTTTTTT. Protein sequence: CASGRTNTGELFF. V usage is TRBV12-3 or TRBV12-4 and J usage is TRBJ2-2; D unclear. The CDR3 sequence is 13 residues long. The V and J ends lost 9 bases and 0 bases respectively, with 8 bases between them.

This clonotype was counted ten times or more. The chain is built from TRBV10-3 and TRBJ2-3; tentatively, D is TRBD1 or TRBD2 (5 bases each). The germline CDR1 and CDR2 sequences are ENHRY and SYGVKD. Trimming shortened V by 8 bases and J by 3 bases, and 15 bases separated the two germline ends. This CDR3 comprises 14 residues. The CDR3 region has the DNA TGTGCCATCTCGGGACCCCACGGGACAGATACGCAGTATTTT. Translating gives CAISGPHGTDTQYF.

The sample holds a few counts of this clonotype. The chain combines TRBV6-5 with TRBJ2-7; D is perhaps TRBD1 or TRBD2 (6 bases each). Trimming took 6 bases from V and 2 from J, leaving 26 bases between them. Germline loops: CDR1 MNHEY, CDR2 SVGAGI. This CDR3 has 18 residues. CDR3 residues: CASSPRTGRWTTPYEQYF. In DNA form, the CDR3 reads TGTGCCAGCAGCCCACGAACAGGGAGGTGGACGACACCCTACGAGCAGTACTTC.

In DNA, the CDR3 is TGTGCCAGCAGTTTAGGACCAAGCGGGAGGAGGAACGAGCAGTACTTC. It is translated as CASSLGPSGRRNEQYF. The chain links TRBV27 to TRBJ2-7; 9 bases line up with TRBD2. V trimming: 2 bases; J trimming: 5 bases; junction bases outside the gene matches: 10. CDR1 and CDR2 from the germline V gene are MNHEY and SMNVEV (reference sequence). This CDR3 is 16 amino acids long.